The T cell receptor (beta chain) under discussion was sequenced for a study of T cell changes during pregnancy in multiple sclerosis. Clones were sequenced by immunoSEQ multiplex PCR, and TCRdb holds only the in-frame ones, with some missing. The sample carries tens of thousands of clones, just over 90% recorded once. CDR3 length: 16 residues. Trimming took 4 bases from V and 0 from J; bases not matched to a gene: 3. Germline CDR1 MGHDK, CDR2 SYGVNS. Here the sequenced sample was peripheral blood, taken in the second trimester of pregnancy. This receptor was taken from a female donor with multiple sclerosis, enrolled in a pregnancy study. The V and J genes are TRBV25-1 and TRBJ1-3, with 10 bases that match TRBD1. CDR3 DNA sequence: TGTGCCAGCAGTGCCCGGACAGGGGGCTCTGGAAACACCATATATTTT. It is translated as CASSARTGGSGNTIYF.